This TCR beta chain is from a study of T cells in Graves' hyperthyroidism and ophthalmopathy. Background on the study: Pretreatment peripheral blood was obtained at initial diagnosis.

RNA transcripts were the template for amplifying TCR beta CDR3 regions. The primer set for the first-round RT-PCR of the TCR CDR3 was HTBI. MiXCR, run by TCRdb on the multiplex PCR reads, gives a single entry per CDR3 protein. The sample includes approximately 430,000 distinct CDR3 sequences, about a sixth of them seen just once. Many counts were recorded for this clonotype. This CDR3 is 15 amino acids long. Germline CDR1 and CDR2: SGHAT and FQNNGV. Trimming left V 1 base short and J 2 bases short, with 12 bases between. The specimen was blood. The V call is TRBV11-2, the J call TRBJ2-7, with D possibly being TRBD1 (6 bases). The source of this sequence is a woman aged 18-29 years with Graves' hyperthyroidism. The DNA for the CDR3 is TGTGCCAGCAGCTTAGCAGGGGAAGAACCCTACGAGCAGTACTTC. Protein: CASSLAGEEPYEQYF. The full variable domain, rest sourced from reference TRBV11-2 and TRBJ2-7, is EAGVAQSPRYKIIEKRQSVAFWCNPISGHATLYWYQQILGQGPKLLIQFQNNGVVDDSQLPKDRFSAERLKGVDSTLKIQPAKLEDSAVYLCASSLAGEEPYEQYFGPGTRLTVT.